Listed below are T cell receptor beta chains from one sample, sequenced in a study of T-cell memory formation after mild COVID-19. TCRdb reprocessed the 5' RACE reads via MiXCR and lists one record per CDR3 protein. The data show about 240,000 distinct CDR3 sequences, approximately 10% seen once. The sequenced material came from PBMCs or a T cell subset sorted from them (not recorded which). The receptors come from a man aged 18 to 30 who had mild COVID-19 (a few samples of this study predate the infection). Cell type and time point are not known. CDR3s include the opening cysteine and the closing phenylalanine or tryptophan. Fields, in order: D gene, clone size, V gene, J gene, CDR3 protein, CDR3 DNA. The D gene is left open where the match is weak. Not every row has a clone size; where given, it reads once, few, many or a size class.

d_gene: .
abundance: .
v_gene: TRBV4-1
j_gene: TRBJ2-7
CDR3aa: CASSQSDSIYEQYF
CDR3nt: TGCGCCAGCAGCCAATCGGACTCTATCTACGAGCAGTACTTC

d_gene: .
abundance: few
v_gene: TRBV2
j_gene: TRBJ2-5
CDR3aa: CASNIASGETQYF
CDR3nt: TGTGCCAGCAACATAGCGTCTGGGGAGACCCAGTACTTC

d_gene: TRBD2
abundance: few
v_gene: TRBV11-2
j_gene: TRBJ2-2
CDR3aa: CASSLDYALAGKPYTGELFF
CDR3nt: TGTGCCAGCAGCTTAGATTATGCGTTAGCGGGGAAACCTTACACCGGGGAGCTGTTTTTT

d_gene: TRBD1
abundance: .
v_gene: TRBV20-1
j_gene: TRBJ1-2
CDR3aa: CSARGPRDSLYGYTF
CDR3nt: TGCAGTGCTAGAGGGCCCCGGGACAGTCTTTATGGCTACACCTTC

d_gene: .
abundance: many
v_gene: TRBV7-7
j_gene: TRBJ2-1
CDR3aa: CASSLERDYEQFF
CDR3nt: TGTGCTAGCAGCTTAGAACGGGACTATGAGCAGTTCTTC

d_gene: TRBD2
abundance: .
v_gene: TRBV7-2
j_gene: TRBJ2-1
CDR3aa: CASSSYQRGEDEQFF
CDR3nt: TGTGCCAGCAGCTCTTATCAGCGGGGAGAGGATGAGCAGTTCTTC

d_gene: TRBD1
abundance: few
v_gene: TRBV5-4
j_gene: TRBJ2-2
CDR3aa: CASSQDRGNTGELFF
CDR3nt: TGTGCCAGCAGTCAGGACAGGGGCAACACCGGGGAGCTGTTTTTT

d_gene: .
abundance: .
v_gene: TRBV12-3/TRBV12-4
j_gene: TRBJ1-2
CDR3aa: CASTTNAQGNGYTF
CDR3nt: TGTGCCAGCACCACTAACGCACAGGGAAATGGCTACACCTTC

d_gene: TRBD1
abundance: .
v_gene: TRBV7-2
j_gene: TRBJ2-5
CDR3aa: CASTLTGTAEQETQYF
CDR3nt: TGTGCCAGCACCCTAACCGGGACAGCCGAACAAGAGACCCAGTACTTC

d_gene: TRBD1
abundance: .
v_gene: TRBV28
j_gene: TRBJ1-4
CDR3aa: CASIRSPQGVGEKLFF
CDR3nt: TGTGCCAGCATAAGGTCTCCACAGGGGGTTGGTGAAAAACTGTTTTTT

d_gene: .
abundance: few
v_gene: TRBV20-1
j_gene: TRBJ2-2
CDR3aa: CSARDPGNTGELFF
CDR3nt: TGCAGTGCTAGAGACCCGGGGAACACCGGGGAGCTGTTTTTT

d_gene: .
abundance: .
v_gene: TRBV7-2
j_gene: TRBJ1-1
CDR3aa: CASSLVGGGAGGTEAFF
CDR3nt: TGTGCCAGCAGCTTAGTCGGGGGGGGCGCGGGCGGCACTGAAGCTTTCTTT

d_gene: TRBD1
abundance: few
v_gene: TRBV7-2
j_gene: TRBJ2-3
CDR3aa: CAGGQGPDTQYF
CDR3nt: TGTGCCGGGGGACAGGGACCAGATACGCAGTATTTT

d_gene: .
abundance: many
v_gene: TRBV7-2
j_gene: TRBJ1-6
CDR3aa: CASSPPMQYNSPLHF
CDR3nt: TGTGCCAGCAGCCCCCCCATGCAGTATAATTCACCCCTCCACTTT

d_gene: .
abundance: few
v_gene: TRBV4-3
j_gene: TRBJ2-1
CDR3aa: CASSRYAGDNEQFF
CDR3nt: TGCGCCAGCAGCCGATACGCCGGGGACAATGAGCAGTTCTTC

d_gene: TRBD1
abundance: few
v_gene: TRBV4-3
j_gene: TRBJ1-1
CDR3aa: CASSQNGGTGKAFF
CDR3nt: TGCGCCAGCAGCCAAAACGGAGGGACAGGGAAAGCTTTCTTT

d_gene: .
abundance: few
v_gene: TRBV7-3
j_gene: TRBJ2-1
CDR3aa: CASSSYRNSYNEQFF
CDR3nt: TGTGCCAGCAGCTCTTACAGGAATTCCTACAATGAGCAGTTCTTC

d_gene: .
abundance: .
v_gene: TRBV24-1
j_gene: TRBJ1-4
CDR3aa: CATSLRGNEKLFF
CDR3nt: TGTGCCACCAGCCTTAGGGGTAATGAAAAACTGTTTTTT

d_gene: .
abundance: few
v_gene: TRBV29-1
j_gene: TRBJ2-7
CDR3aa: CSAGPGQREQYF
CDR3nt: TGCAGCGCCGGGCCCGGACAGCGGGAGCAGTACTTC

d_gene: .
abundance: many
v_gene: TRBV5-1
j_gene: TRBJ2-2
CDR3aa: CASSLTGRNTGELFF
CDR3nt: TGCGCCAGCAGCTTGACAGGGAGGAACACCGGGGAGCTGTTTTTT

d_gene: TRBD2
abundance: .
v_gene: TRBV7-2
j_gene: TRBJ2-3
CDR3aa: CASSLAWTSGATQYF
CDR3nt: TGTGCCAGCAGCTTAGCGTGGACTAGCGGGGCAACGCAGTATTTT

d_gene: .
abundance: few
v_gene: TRBV4-3
j_gene: TRBJ1-1
CDR3aa: CASSQDGRRGTEAFF
CDR3nt: TGCGCCAGCAGCCAAGACGGGAGGAGAGGCACTGAAGCTTTCTTT

d_gene: .
abundance: .
v_gene: TRBV4-1
j_gene: TRBJ1-1
CDR3aa: CASSQDSQALATEAFF
CDR3nt: TGCGCCAGCAGCCAAGATTCCCAGGCCCTCGCCACTGAAGCTTTCTTT

d_gene: .
abundance: few
v_gene: TRBV7-8
j_gene: TRBJ1-4
CDR3aa: CASSPRSGERANEKLFF
CDR3nt: TGTGCCAGCAGCCCCCGTAGCGGGGAAAGGGCTAATGAAAAACTGTTTTTT

d_gene: TRBD1
abundance: few
v_gene: TRBV5-6
j_gene: TRBJ1-6
CDR3aa: CASSLARGRIGNSPLHF
CDR3nt: TGTGCCAGCAGCTTGGCCAGGGGGCGGATAGGGAATTCACCCCTCCACTTT

d_gene: .
abundance: few
v_gene: TRBV12-3/TRBV12-4
j_gene: TRBJ2-3
CDR3aa: CASSLNRGDTQYF
CDR3nt: TGTGCCAGCAGTTTAAACCGGGGGGATACGCAGTATTTT

d_gene: .
abundance: .
v_gene: TRBV18
j_gene: TRBJ2-6
CDR3aa: CASSRDSISGANVLTF
CDR3nt: TGTGCCAGCTCACGAGACTCCATCTCTGGGGCCAACGTCCTGACTTTC

d_gene: .
abundance: many
v_gene: TRBV6-2/TRBV6-3
j_gene: TRBJ2-1
CDR3aa: CASSLNPDWGDEQFF
CDR3nt: TGTGCCAGCAGCTTGAATCCCGACTGGGGGGATGAGCAGTTCTTC

d_gene: .
abundance: few
v_gene: TRBV19
j_gene: TRBJ1-5
CDR3aa: CASSMAGIKPQHF
CDR3nt: TGTGCCAGTAGTATGGCAGGGATCAAGCCCCAGCATTTT

d_gene: .
abundance: .
v_gene: TRBV5-1
j_gene: TRBJ2-1
CDR3aa: CASSTPQGNEQFF
CDR3nt: TGCGCCAGCAGCACCCCTCAGGGGAATGAGCAGTTCTTC

d_gene: .
abundance: .
v_gene: TRBV12-3/TRBV12-4
j_gene: TRBJ1-2
CDR3aa: CASTESHGYTF
CDR3nt: TGTGCCAGCACCGAGTCCCATGGCTACACCTTC

d_gene: .
abundance: .
v_gene: TRBV4-2
j_gene: TRBJ1-4
CDR3aa: CASSQDPRTNEKLFF
CDR3nt: TGTGCCAGCAGCCAAGACCCCCGAACTAATGAAAAACTGTTTTTT

d_gene: .
abundance: few
v_gene: TRBV7-9
j_gene: TRBJ1-1
CDR3aa: CASSFAQNHTEAFF
CDR3nt: TGTGCCAGCAGCTTCGCACAGAACCACACTGAAGCTTTCTTT

d_gene: .
abundance: few
v_gene: TRBV29-1
j_gene: TRBJ1-1
CDR3aa: CSVRTLMNTEAFF
CDR3nt: TGCAGCGTCCGGACCCTGATGAACACTGAAGCTTTCTTT

d_gene: TRBD2
abundance: few
v_gene: TRBV12-3/TRBV12-4
j_gene: TRBJ2-5
CDR3aa: CASSSLAGVQETQYF
CDR3nt: TGTGCCAGCAGCTCCCTAGCGGGGGTTCAAGAGACCCAGTACTTC

d_gene: .
abundance: few
v_gene: TRBV27
j_gene: TRBJ1-2
CDR3aa: CASSLNWNTNYGYTF
CDR3nt: TGTGCCAGCAGTTTAAATTGGAACACGAACTATGGCTACACCTTC

d_gene: TRBD1
abundance: .
v_gene: TRBV7-6
j_gene: TRBJ2-5
CDR3aa: CASSFSGQGLETQYF
CDR3nt: TGTGCCAGCAGCTTTTCAGGACAGGGGTTGGAGACCCAGTACTTC

d_gene: .
abundance: .
v_gene: TRBV20-1
j_gene: TRBJ2-5
CDR3aa: CSATVATGQETQYF
CDR3nt: TGCAGTGCTACTGTCGCCACTGGACAAGAGACCCAGTACTTC

d_gene: .
abundance: few
v_gene: TRBV18
j_gene: TRBJ1-2
CDR3aa: CASSPDTLYGYTF
CDR3nt: TGTGCCAGCTCACCGGACACCCTCTATGGCTACACCTTC

d_gene: TRBD2
abundance: .
v_gene: TRBV7-9
j_gene: TRBJ2-5
CDR3aa: CASSTGLAGDAETQYF
CDR3nt: TGTGCCAGCAGCACGGGACTAGCGGGGGACGCGGAGACCCAGTACTTC

d_gene: TRBD2
abundance: .
v_gene: TRBV5-1
j_gene: TRBJ2-5
CDR3aa: CASSLDGRGQETQYF
CDR3nt: TGCGCCAGCAGCTTGGATGGGCGGGGGCAAGAGACCCAGTACTTC

d_gene: .
abundance: .
v_gene: TRBV6-6
j_gene: TRBJ1-5
CDR3aa: CASSYAGSNQPQHF
CDR3nt: TGTGCCAGCAGTTACGCGGGTAGCAATCAGCCCCAGCATTTT

d_gene: TRBD2
abundance: .
v_gene: TRBV20-1
j_gene: TRBJ2-3
CDR3aa: CSAGGGNTDTQYF
CDR3nt: TGCAGTGCTGGGGGGGGTAACACAGATACGCAGTATTTT

d_gene: TRBD2
abundance: .
v_gene: TRBV7-2
j_gene: TRBJ2-3
CDR3aa: CASSLGLAGGGTDTQYF
CDR3nt: TGTGCCAGCAGCTTAGGGCTAGCGGGGGGGGGCACAGATACGCAGTATTTT

d_gene: .
abundance: many
v_gene: TRBV7-9
j_gene: TRBJ1-1
CDR3aa: CASSPFTRGNTEAFF
CDR3nt: TGTGCCAGCAGCCCTTTCACTAGGGGGAACACTGAAGCTTTCTTT

d_gene: .
abundance: few
v_gene: TRBV4-2
j_gene: TRBJ2-6
CDR3aa: CASSQDSSGANVLTF
CDR3nt: TGTGCCAGCAGCCAAGACAGTTCTGGGGCCAACGTCCTGACTTTC

d_gene: .
abundance: .
v_gene: TRBV20-1
j_gene: TRBJ1-1
CDR3aa: CSAPRLSWGTEAFF
CDR3nt: TGCAGTGCTCCAAGATTGTCCTGGGGCACTGAAGCTTTCTTT

d_gene: .
abundance: few
v_gene: TRBV10-2
j_gene: TRBJ2-5
CDR3aa: CASTPPAATQYF
CDR3nt: TGCGCCAGCACGCCCCCAGCGGCGACCCAGTACTTC

d_gene: TRBD2
abundance: few
v_gene: TRBV15
j_gene: TRBJ2-2
CDR3aa: CATSPTSGGLGGELFF
CDR3nt: TGTGCCACCAGCCCTACTAGCGGGGGGTTGGGCGGGGAGCTGTTTTTT

d_gene: TRBD1
abundance: few
v_gene: TRBV27
j_gene: TRBJ2-7
CDR3aa: CASSIRGTYEQYF
CDR3nt: TGTGCCAGCAGCATCAGGGGGACCTACGAGCAGTACTTC

d_gene: TRBD2
abundance: few
v_gene: TRBV5-4
j_gene: TRBJ2-3
CDR3aa: CASSLGRELAYTDTQYF
CDR3nt: TGTGCCAGCAGCTTGGGTCGGGAACTAGCGTACACAGATACGCAGTATTTT

d_gene: .
abundance: .
v_gene: TRBV12-3/TRBV12-4
j_gene: TRBJ2-3
CDR3aa: CASSTTGHTQYF
CDR3nt: TGTGCCAGCAGCACGACAGGCCATACGCAGTATTTT

d_gene: .
abundance: .
v_gene: TRBV5-1
j_gene: TRBJ2-3
CDR3aa: CASSLIQGEGDTQYF
CDR3nt: TGCGCCAGCAGCTTGATACAGGGGGAGGGAGATACGCAGTATTTT

d_gene: .
abundance: few
v_gene: TRBV20-1
j_gene: TRBJ2-7
CDR3aa: CSARRRNSYEQYF
CDR3nt: TGCAGTGCTAGAAGACGTAACTCCTACGAGCAGTACTTC

d_gene: TRBD1
abundance: few
v_gene: TRBV25-1
j_gene: TRBJ1-2
CDR3aa: CASSESRTGFGYTF
CDR3nt: TGTGCCAGCAGTGAATCCCGGACAGGGTTCGGCTACACCTTC

d_gene: .
abundance: .
v_gene: TRBV5-5
j_gene: TRBJ1-1
CDR3aa: CASSFSQGGTEAFF
CDR3nt: TGTGCCAGCAGCTTTTCGCAGGGCGGCACTGAAGCTTTCTTT

d_gene: .
abundance: few
v_gene: TRBV5-4
j_gene: TRBJ1-1
CDR3aa: CASSDSWGEAFF
CDR3nt: TGTGCCAGCAGCGATTCCTGGGGTGAAGCTTTCTTT

d_gene: TRBD1
abundance: few
v_gene: TRBV6-5
j_gene: TRBJ2-3
CDR3aa: CASSRTGLGTDTQYF
CDR3nt: TGTGCCAGCAGCCGGACAGGGCTCGGCACAGATACGCAGTATTTT

d_gene: .
abundance: few
v_gene: TRBV4-3
j_gene: TRBJ2-5
CDR3aa: CASSQVVGAGETQYF
CDR3nt: TGCGCCAGCAGCCAAGTAGTGGGCGCCGGGGAGACCCAGTACTTC

d_gene: TRBD1
abundance: few
v_gene: TRBV15
j_gene: TRBJ2-3
CDR3aa: CATSRGDRVGDTQYF
CDR3nt: TGTGCCACCAGCAGAGGGGACAGGGTGGGAGATACGCAGTATTTT